This T cell receptor beta chain was captured by sequencing in a study of cytomegalovirus exposure and HLA in healthy donors. Study results and limitations: Earlier analysis found most TCR beta V segments productive about 90% or about 30% of the time.

Use of 60 Vbeta and 13 Jbeta primers characterized the PCR. Using immunoSEQ multiplex PCR, the repertoire was profiled, and TCRdb retains in-frame clones only, with some absent. The sample yields approximately 200,000 clones, around 86% seen once. The CDR3 contains 17 residues. J gave up 5 bases and V 0 bases, and 10 bases lay outside the gene matches. Germline CDR1 reads SGHTS; CDR2 reads YDEGEE. A note on this clone: No antigen is known for it.

The TCR was taken from a woman aged 50 to 60 in good health and CMV-seropositive. The chain uses TRBV5-8 and TRBJ2-3, with 9 positions matching TRBD2. Sequencing was carried out using PBMCs. The chain's CDR3 is CASSLADGGRARDTQYF. DNA for the CDR3: TGTGCCAGCAGCTTGGCCGACGGCGGGAGGGCCCGAGATACGCAGTATTTT. The whole variable domain, remainder taken from reference TRBV5-8 and TRBJ2-3, is EAGVTQSPTHLIKTRGQQATLRCSPISGHTSVYWYQQALGLGLQFLLWYDEGEERNRGNFPPRFSGRQFPNYSSELNVNALELEDSALYLCASSLADGGRARDTQYFGPGTRLTVL.